A selection of T cell receptor beta chains follows, all from one sample in a study of beta chain features in type 1 diabetes. Sequenced by immunoSEQ multiplex PCR; TCRdb stores in-frame clones only, minus some. Seen here are approximately 170,000 clones, approximately 8.1% observed once, and the top ten hold roughly 0.5%. The sequenced sample consisted of central memory CD4+ T cells from blood. The source of these receptors is a man younger than 35 with type 1 diabetes. CDR3s include the opening cysteine and the closing phenylalanine or tryptophan. The order of the fields is J gene, V gene, clone size, D gene, CDR3 protein, CDR3 DNA. D genes are given only for firm matches. For some rows the clone size is stated as once, few or many, or as a class when expanded; others skip it.

>TRBJ2-2|TRBV7-2|-|-
CASSLGRGSGELFF
TGTGCCAGCAGCTTAGGGCGCGGATCCGGGGAGCTGTTTTTT
>TRBJ2-3|TRBV7-9|few|-
CASSFRGDTQYF
TGTGCCAGCAGCTTTAGGGGAGATACGCAGTATTTT
>TRBJ1-2|TRBV19|few|TRBD1
CASRGLDREGKGYTF
TGTGCCAGTAGGGGGCTGGACAGGGAAGGAAAAGGCTACACCTTC
>TRBJ1-1|TRBV6-5|few|-
CASSYSGGGTEAFF
TGTGCCAGCAGTTACTCGGGGGGAGGTACTGAAGCTTTCTTT
>TRBJ2-2|TRBV27|few|-
CASSSRVLANTGELFF
TGTGCCAGCAGTAGCCGGGTTCTGGCGAACACCGGGGAGCTGTTTTTT
>TRBJ1-2|TRBV5-6|-|-
CASSPPGVYGYTF
TGTGCCAGCAGCCCCCCGGGGGTCTATGGCTACACCTTC
>TRBJ2-2|TRBV5-5|few|-
CASSPRNTGELFF
TGTGCCAGCAGCCCCCGGAACACCGGGGAGCTGTTTTTT
>TRBJ1-5|TRBV28|few|-
CASSKGGRDQPQHF
TGTGCCAGCAGCAAAGGGGGTAGGGATCAGCCCCAGCATTTT
>TRBJ2-7|TRBV28|many|-
CASSFNRVLEYEQYF
TGTGCCAGCAGTTTCAACAGGGTCCTAGAGTACGAGCAGTACTTC
>TRBJ2-2|TRBV5-4|few|TRBD1
CASSRTGGEGELFF
TGTGCCAGCAGTCGGACAGGGGGAGAGGGGGAGCTGTTTTTT
>TRBJ2-5|TRBV7-2|-|TRBD1
CASSWGWGQGSSETQYF
TGTGCCAGCAGCTGGGGGTGGGGACAGGGGTCCTCGGAGACCCAGTACTTC
>TRBJ2-3|TRBV19|few|TRBD2
CASSKNSSGKKYF
TGTGCCAGTAGTAAGAACTCAAGCGGGAAGAAATATTTT
>TRBJ1-6|TRBV28|-|TRBD1
CASRSRDRAYNSPLHF
TGTGCCAGCAGGAGCCGGGACAGGGCCTATAATTCACCCCTCCACTTT
>TRBJ2-3|TRBV6-5|many|TRBD1
CASSYDRETDTQYF
TGTGCCAGCAGTTACGACAGGGAGACAGATACGCAGTATTTT
>TRBJ2-7|TRBV4-1|few|TRBD2
CASSHIDMGLAGKGEQYF
TGCGCCAGCAGCCATATCGATATGGGACTAGCGGGTAAGGGCGAGCAGTACTTC
>TRBJ2-7|TRBV30|few|TRBD1
CAWSPLGTGAPPYEQYF
TGTGCCTGGAGTCCATTAGGAACAGGGGCCCCTCCCTACGAGCAGTACTTC
>TRBJ2-7|TRBV2|-|TRBD1
CASSEGTGIYEQYF
TGTGCCAGCAGTGAAGGGACAGGGATCTACGAGCAGTACTTC
>TRBJ2-7|TRBV28|-|TRBD1
CASSPLGQTYSYEQYF
TGTGCCAGCAGTCCCTTGGGACAGACCTACAGCTACGAGCAGTACTTC
>TRBJ1-2|TRBV18|-|-
CASSPEAYGYTF
TGTGCCAGCTCACCCGAGGCCTATGGCTACACCTTC
>TRBJ2-2|TRBV7-4|-|TRBD2
CASSLRLAGRTGELFF
TGTGCCAGCAGCCTAAGACTAGCGGGCCGCACCGGGGAGCTGTTTTTT
>TRBJ2-3|TRBV18|-|-
CASSPRSGSTDTQYF
TGTGCCAGCTCACCACGGTCGGGGAGCACAGATACGCAGTATTTT
>TRBJ2-1|TRBV5-1|-|TRBD2
CASSLITGGHSNEQFF
TGCGCCAGCAGCTTGATTACGGGGGGGCATTCCAATGAGCAGTTCTTC
>TRBJ1-2|TRBV30|few|TRBD1
CAWSQPTGQGARGYTF
TGTGCCTGGAGCCAACCGACCGGACAGGGGGCTCGAGGCTACACCTTC
>TRBJ1-4|TRBV27|-|-
CASSLSSFEKLFF
TGTGCCAGCAGTTTATCGAGTTTTGAAAAACTGTTTTTT
>TRBJ2-7|TRBV5-1|few|TRBD1
CASSLAGQYEQYF
TGCGCCAGCAGCTTGGCGGGACAGTACGAGCAGTACTTC
>TRBJ2-6|TRBV7-9|-|-
CASSLFLSGANVLTF
TGTGCCAGCAGCTTATTTCTAAGTGGGGCCAACGTCCTGACTTTC
>TRBJ2-1|TRBV18|few|-
CASSPRLELNEQFF
TGTGCCAGCTCACCTAGACTAGAACTCAATGAGCAGTTCTTC
>TRBJ2-5|TRBV30|few|-
CAWDMGGQETQYF
TGTGCCTGGGATATGGGGGGCCAAGAGACCCAGTACTTC
>TRBJ2-5|TRBV28|-|-
CASSRTVQETQYF
TGTGCCAGCAGCAGGACAGTTCAAGAGACCCAGTACTTC
>TRBJ2-3|TRBV9|few|TRBD1
CASSEGARADTQYF
TGTGCCAGCAGCGAGGGGGCGAGGGCAGATACGCAGTATTTT
>TRBJ2-7|TRBV28|-|TRBD1
CASRPGQGDEQYF
TGTGCCAGCAGGCCGGGACAGGGGGACGAGCAGTACTTC
>TRBJ1-5|TRBV10-3|-|TRBD1
CAIQGASNQPQHF
TGTGCCATCCAGGGGGCTAGCAATCAGCCCCAGCATTTT
>TRBJ2-1|TRBV9|-|-
CASSVSDYNEQFF
TGTGCCAGCAGCGTCTCAGACTACAATGAGCAGTTCTTC
>TRBJ2-7|TRBV15|-|TRBD1
CATSPRQGTLGEQYF
TGTGCCACCAGCCCCCGACAGGGAACGCTTGGGGAGCAGTACTTC
>TRBJ2-3|TRBV12-5|few|TRBD2
CASGPRTSGMGDTQYF
TGTGCTAGTGGTCCACGGACTAGCGGGATGGGTGATACGCAGTATTTT
>TRBJ1-5|TRBV30|few|-
CAWSEARAAQPQHF
TGTGCCTGGAGTGAGGCCAGGGCGGCTCAGCCCCAGCATTTT
>TRBJ2-1|TRBV5-5|few|TRBD1
CASSLTYRGQGNEQFF
TGTGCCAGCAGCTTAACCTACAGGGGGCAGGGCAATGAGCAGTTCTTC
>TRBJ1-1|TRBV27|-|-
CASSFGPSSSPTEAFF
TGTGCCAGCAGTTTTGGCCCAAGTAGCTCTCCCACTGAAGCTTTCTTT
>TRBJ2-2|TRBV19|-|-
CASSVIQGRTGELFF
TGTGCCAGTAGTGTAATCCAGGGCAGGACCGGGGAGCTGTTTTTT
>TRBJ2-7|TRBV23-1|-|-
CASSPQGNEQYF
TGCGCCAGCAGTCCCCAGGGCAACGAGCAGTACTTC
>TRBJ1-2|TRBV7-2|-|TRBD1
CASSPVLQGAHSYGYTF
TGTGCCAGCAGCCCAGTCCTCCAGGGGGCGCATAGCTATGGCTACACCTTC
>TRBJ2-7|TRBV7-2|-|-
CASSLTGAYEQYF
TGTGCCAGCAGCTTAACGGGGGCCTACGAGCAGTACTTC
>TRBJ2-3|TRBV30|-|TRBD2
CAWSGASGESTDTQYF
TGTGCCTGGAGTGGGGCTAGCGGGGAAAGCACAGATACGCAGTATTTT
>TRBJ2-5|TRBV9|few|-
CASSEEIQETQYF
TGTGCCAGCAGCGAGGAGATCCAAGAGACCCAGTACTTC
>TRBJ2-3|TRBV10-3|-|-
CATISGAADTQYF
TGTGCCACCATATCGGGAGCCGCAGATACGCAGTATTTT
>TRBJ2-1|TRBV11-2|few|TRBD2
CASSLGGTSSEQFF
TGTGCCAGCAGCTTAGGTGGGACTAGCAGTGAGCAGTTCTTC
>TRBJ2-7|TRBV6-5|-|-
CAGPSFEGYEQYF
TGTGCCGGACCGAGCTTCGAGGGTTACGAGCAGTACTTC
>TRBJ2-7|TRBV7-2|-|TRBD1
CASSFRDRTYEQYF
TGTGCCAGCAGCTTCCGGGACAGAACCTACGAGCAGTACTTC
>TRBJ2-3|TRBV15|-|TRBD1
CATSRENRQGGTQYF
TGTGCCACCAGCAGAGAAAACCGACAGGGGGGTACGCAGTATTTT
>TRBJ2-7|TRBV2|-|-
CASRSQGYEQYF
TGTGCCAGCAGGTCACAGGGCTACGAGCAGTACTTC